This is a list of T cell receptor beta chains from one sample in a study of PD-1 blockade in classical Hodgkin lymphoma. Profiling relied on immunoSEQ multiplex PCR, and the TCRdb table lists in-frame clones only, not all of them. The sample consists of about 58,000 clones, 85% to 95% of them appearing once. The input for sequencing was peripheral blood mononuclear cells (PBMCs), taken before the second cycle of nivolumab. Receptor source: a human donor with classical Hodgkin lymphoma. Each CDR3 is given with its conserved first and last residue. The D gene is left open where the match is weak. Size is omitted from some rows. Given values are once, few, many or a class for expanded clones.

d_call	v_call	j_call	clone_size	cdr3_aa	cdr3_nt
.	TRBV9	TRBJ2-1	.	CASSVIENEQFF	TGTGCCAGCAGCGTAATCGAGAATGAGCAGTTCTTC
TRBD1	TRBV27	TRBJ1-1	.	CASSFLGQATEAFF	TGTGCCAGCAGTTTCCTTGGACAGGCCACTGAAGCTTTCTTT
TRBD1	TRBV6-6	TRBJ2-5	.	CASSSAGGRETQYF	TGTGCCAGCAGTTCCGCAGGGGGCCGGGAGACCCAGTACTTC
.	TRBV19	TRBJ2-2	.	CASTPGQNTGELFF	TGTGCCAGTACCCCGGGACAAAACACCGGGGAGCTGTTTTTT
.	TRBV21-1	TRBJ1-2	.	CASSKIQLTTHLVNYGYTF	TGTGCCAGCAGCAAAATCCAATTAACGACTCATCTGGTTAACTATGGCTACACCTTC
TRBD2	TRBV27	TRBJ2-1	.	CASSLGTSGVNEQFF	TGTGCCAGCAGTCTAGGGACTAGCGGCGTCAATGAGCAGTTCTTC
.	TRBV6-6	TRBJ1-6	once	CASSYQIVNSPLHF	TGTGCCAGCAGTTACCAAATAGTTAATTCACCCCTCCACTTT
.	TRBV6-1	TRBJ1-4	.	CASSEEAPGAGEKLFF	TGTGCCAGCAGTGAAGAGGCGCCGGGCGCAGGGGAAAAACTGTTTTTT
.	TRBV19	TRBJ1-2	.	CASNGAEGPLSYTF	TGTGCCAGTAATGGGGCGGAGGGCCCCCTCTCGTACACCTTC
.	TRBV10-3	TRBJ1-1	.	CAISGRNTEAFF	TGTGCCATCAGCGGTAGGAACACTGAAGCTTTCTTT
.	TRBV7-2	TRBJ1-2	.	CASSLDRQFINYGYTF	TGTGCCAGCAGCTTAGATAGACAGTTTATCAACTATGGCTACACCTTC
TRBD1	TRBV4-2	TRBJ2-1	.	CASSHSDRVQYNEQFF	TGTGCCAGCAGCCATTCCGACAGGGTCCAATACAATGAGCAGTTCTTC
.	TRBV5-6	TRBJ1-2	once	CASRVNLPNYGYTF	TGTGCCAGCAGGGTTAATCTTCCGAACTATGGCTACACCTTC
.	TRBV6-4	TRBJ1-4	.	CASSQKLEKLFF	TGTGCCAGCAGCCAGAAACTCGAAAAACTGTTTTTT
.	TRBV4-3	TRBJ2-7	.	CASSQDRHSSYEQYF	TGCGCCAGCAGCCAAGATCGTCACAGCAGCTACGAGCAGTACTTC
TRBD1	TRBV5-1	TRBJ2-7	.	CASSLGGTGTNSYEQYF	TGCGCCAGCAGCTTGGGAGGGACAGGGACCAACTCCTACGAGCAGTACTTC
.	TRBV11-2	TRBJ1-1	.	CASSLVSGGYTEAFF	TGTGCCAGCAGCTTAGTTTCCGGGGGGTACACTGAAGCTTTCTTT
.	TRBV6-6	TRBJ1-3	.	CASSTGGRNTIYF	TGTGCCAGCAGCACGGGAGGGAGAAACACCATATATTTT
.	TRBV6-5	TRBJ1-2	.	CASSPSGRSGSGYTF	TGTGCCAGCAGTCCCAGCGGTAGATCGGGAAGTGGCTACACCTTC
.	TRBV5-6	TRBJ2-7	.	CASSDNPYEQYF	TGTGCCAGCAGCGATAACCCCTACGAGCAGTACTTC
.	TRBV5-1	TRBJ1-1	.	CASSEDSLNTEAFF	TGCGCCAGCAGTGAAGACAGCTTGAACACTGAAGCTTTCTTT
TRBD1	TRBV5-5	TRBJ1-1	.	CASSIYRGGEATEAFF	TGTGCCAGCAGCATATACAGGGGAGGGGAGGCCACTGAAGCTTTCTTT
.	TRBV9	TRBJ1-1	.	CASSVGLGAANTEAFF	TGTGCCAGCAGCGTAGGCCTGGGGGCGGCCAACACTGAAGCTTTCTTT
.	TRBV4-1	TRBJ1-1	.	CASSQDDTEAFF	TGCGCCAGCAGCCAAGATGACACTGAAGCTTTCTTT
TRBD2	TRBV28	TRBJ2-2	.	CASSSGTSPGELFF	TGTGCCAGCAGTTCCGGGACTAGCCCCGGGGAGCTGTTTTTT
.	TRBV19	TRBJ2-4	few	CASSIVTGGRTIQYF	TGTGCCAGTAGTATAGTAACGGGGGGCCGGACCATTCAGTACTTC